This T cell receptor (beta chain) was sequenced during a study of cytomegalovirus exposure and HLA in healthy donors. 13 Jbeta primers and 60 Vbeta primers were used for the PCR. Clones were read by immunoSEQ multiplex PCR, and TCRdb kept only the in-frame ones, dropping some. This table has 170,000 or so clones, around 80% appearing once. Findings and limits, study-wide: For most subjects, TCR beta sequences were reported to predict HLA-A and HLA-B alleles with accuracy. An analysis that came later showed most CMV-associated TCR beta chains appearing HLA-restricted. Three chains linked to CMV were shown in vitro to be specific for CMV antigens. A few V segments could not be told apart, such as TRBV6-2 and TRBV6-3, and were left out.

The CDR3 sequence is 17 residues long. As for this clone: Its specificity is not known.

The TCR sequence derives from a male donor in good health and CMV-seropositive. Specimen: PBMCs. This chain connects TRBV12-1 to TRBJ2-4; the table gives TRBD2 as D, unverified against the DNA. TRBV12-1 is a recognized pseudogene. The CDR3 spells CASSPLFGGRKLGIQYF. The CDR3 region has the DNA TGTGCCAGCAGCCCTCTCTTCGGGGGACGAAAATTGGGCATTCAGTACTTC.